A single sample is the source of the 27 T cell receptor beta chains below, sequenced in a study of blood T cell repertoires in COVID-19. Only in-frame clones appear in the TCRdb table, and some are missing; sequencing was by immunoSEQ multiplex PCR. The table shows 200,000 to 250,000 clones, with over 80% occurring only once. The sample comprised peripheral blood. The receptor set was obtained from a young woman with COVID-19, enrolled during active disease.

V usage is TRBV3-1 (or the pseudogene TRBV3-2) and J usage is TRBJ2-1, with TRBD2 identical over 9 bases. CDR3 length equals 17 residues. V lost 3 bases, J lost 4 bases, and 10 bases stayed unmatched. Germline CDR1 and CDR2: LGHDT and YNNKEL (reference sequence). The CDR3 coding sequence is TGTGCCAGCAGCCATGCCCACCTTAGCGGGAGATACAATGAGCAGTTCTTC. Translated, it gives CASSHAHLSGRYNEQFF.

This clone was seen just once. This chain joins TRBV9 and TRBJ2-2; 13 bases map to TRBD2. This CDR3 region has 17 residues. The V and J ends lost 0 bases and 4 bases, in that order; junction bases with no gene match: 3. Per the germline V gene, CDR1 is SGDLS and CDR2 is YYNGEE. The CDR3 sequence is CASSVGLAGGLTGELFF. The CDR3 DNA follows: TGTGCCAGCAGCGTAGGACTAGCGGGAGGTCTCACCGGGGAGCTGTTTTTT.

The sample holds one count of this clone. The CDR3 spells CASSSIQGTPYNEQFF. The CDR3 nucleotides are TGTGCCAGCAGTTCAATACAGGGAACGCCCTACAATGAGCAGTTCTTC. The chain joins TRBV28 to TRBJ2-1, with a possible D match to TRBD1 (6 bases). The germline V and J ends were trimmed by 4 bases and 2 bases, with 15 bases remaining between them. This CDR3 has 16 residues. The germline gives CDR1 MDHEN, CDR2 SYDVKM.

The chain employs TRBV14 and TRBJ2-7; 15 bases agree with TRBD2. V lost 0 bases and J lost 0; bases outside the gene matches: 3. The CDR3 loop spans 18 amino acids. Germline V gene sequence: CDR1 SGHDN, CDR2 FVKESK. CDR3 protein: CASSQDGLAGGSSYEQYF. As DNA, the CDR3 is TGTGCCAGCAGCCAAGATGGACTAGCGGGGGGGAGCTCCTACGAGCAGTACTTC.

The chain recombines TRBV6-1 with TRBJ2-7, with 7 bases fitting TRBD2. This CDR3 spans 17 amino acids. With 0 bases clipped from V and 2 bases from J, the junction kept 10 bases outside the gene matches. Germline V gives CDR1 MNHNS, CDR2 SASEGT. The CDR3: CASSEAGKAAGAYEQYF. CDR3 coding DNA: TGTGCCAGCAGTGAAGCAGGAAAGGCGGCGGGGGCCTACGAGCAGTACTTC.

This chain joins TRBV28 and TRBJ2-1; 10 nucleotides align to TRBD2. V lost 5 bases, J lost 7 bases, and 8 bases stayed unmatched. The CDR3 has 15 amino acids. Germline-derived CDR1 and CDR2 are MDHEN and SYDVKM. The CDR3 reads CASSQRGGPVNEQFF. The CDR3 DNA is TGTGCCAGCAGTCAGCGGGGGGGCCCTGTGAATGAGCAGTTCTTC.

The chain links TRBV7-2 to TRBJ2-1; 9 bases map to TRBD2. The CDR3 totals 15 residues. J gave up 2 bases and V 1 base, and 0 bases lay outside the gene matches. The V gene's germline CDR1 is SGHTA and CDR2 FQGNSA. The CDR3 sequence: CASSLGLAAYNEQFF. The CDR3 coding sequence is TGTGCCAGCAGCTTAGGACTAGCGGCCTACAATGAGCAGTTCTTC.

The J gene is TRBJ2-1, the V gene TRBV9; 12 nucleotides agree with TRBD2. The CDR3 has 17 residues. V was pared by 4 bases and J by 5 bases, with 10 bases of the junction left unmatched. The germline V gene has CDR1 SGDLS and CDR2 YYNGEE. The CDR3 loop reads CASSPGPGLAGDNEQFF. As DNA, the CDR3 is TGTGCCAGCAGCCCCGGCCCGGGACTAGCGGGTGACAATGAGCAGTTCTTC. The full variable domain, rest sourced from reference TRBV9 and TRBJ2-1, is DSGVTQTPKHLITATGQRVTLRCSPRSGDLSVYWYQQSLDQGLQFLIQYYNGEERAKGNILERFSAQQFPDLHSELNLSSLELGDSALYFCASSPGPGLAGDNEQFFGPGTRLTVL.

As concerns this clone: Because the CDR3's place on the DNA is in doubt, the DNA is left out and the CDR3 is given as listed by TCRdb. V and J are TRBV7-3 and TRBJ2-3; whether TRBD1, the table's D call, matches the DNA was not checked. Germline values: CDR1 SGHTA, CDR2 FQGTGA. The CDR3 length equals 14 residues, ends included. The CDR3 loop is CASSLWTRTGTQYF.

This clone was found a few times. The chain is built from TRBV7-9 and TRBJ1-1, with unresolved D. The CDR3 runs to 14 residues. V was cut by 4 bases and J by 1 base, with 10 bases left in between. Germline V gene lookup returns CDR1 SEHNR and CDR2 FQNEAQ (reference sequence). CDR3 protein: CASSSPPPNTEAFF. DNA for the CDR3: TGTGCCAGCAGCTCCCCTCCCCCGAACACTGAAGCTTTCTTT.

The genes are TRBV29-1 and TRBJ1-2; D gene unclear. The length of the CDR3 is 15 residues. V gave up 0 bases and J gave up 5 bases, with 16 bases separating them. Germline lookup yields CDR1 SQVTM and CDR2 ANQGSEA. This chain's CDR3 is CSVEEGTSGGYGYTF. The DNA for the CDR3 is TGCAGCGTTGAAGAAGGCACGTCCGGCGGGTATGGCTACACCTTC.

The chain joins TRBV29-1 to TRBJ2-6; D ambiguous. The CDR3 is 15 amino acids. V was trimmed by 1 base and J by 0 bases, leaving 7 bases between them. Germline CDR1 reads SQVTM; CDR2 reads ANQGSEA. The CDR3 here is CSVEGGSSGANVLTF. For the CDR3, the DNA is TGCAGCGTTGAAGGAGGCAGCTCTGGGGCCAACGTCCTGACTTTC.

The chain couples TRBV7-2 to TRBJ2-3, with TRBD2 matching over 10 bases. This CDR3 comprises 17 residues. Germline CDR1 and CDR2: SGHTA and FQGNSA. Losses at the gene ends were 1 base for V and 4 bases for J; bases not matched to a gene: 8. The DNA of the CDR3 is TGTGCCAGCAGCTTAGTAACTAGCGGGGAAGCACCAGATACGCAGTATTTT. It codes for CASSLVTSGEAPDTQYF.

The V call is TRBV27, the J call TRBJ2-5; TRBD1 aligns across 8 bases. This CDR3 has 14 amino acids. V lost 6 bases, J lost 1 base, and 4 bases stayed unmatched. Germline CDR1 is MNHEY and CDR2 is SMNVEV (reference sequence). This CDR3 is CASSYRGSQETQYF. CDR3 DNA: TGTGCCAGCAGCTACAGGGGGTCCCAAGAGACCCAGTACTTC.

J is TRBJ1-5 and V is TRBV6-5; D remains unclear. This CDR3 is built from 14 residues. Trimming stripped 6 bases from V and 0 bases from J, with 9 bases between. Germline-derived CDR1 and CDR2 are MNHEY and SVGAGI. The CDR3, as DNA: TGTGCCAGCAGGCGCGGGTATAGCAATCAGCCCCAGCATTTT. This translates into CASRRGYSNQPQHF.

This clone was seen a handful of times. The CDR3 loop reads CATSYERTSIPEAFF. The CDR3 nucleotides read TGTGCCACCAGCTACGAAAGGACATCCATCCCCGAAGCTTTCTTT. The chain recombines TRBV15 with TRBJ1-1; D possibly corresponds to TRBD1 (5 bases). Between the trimmed V and J ends, which lost 5 bases and 8 bases, there was a span of 21 bases. Germline V lookup: CDR1 LNHNV, CDR2 YYDKDF (reference sequence). The CDR3 length is 15 residues.

V is TRBV21-1 and J is TRBJ2-2; TRBD1, the table's D call, lacks a check against the DNA. TRBV21-1 is a pseudogene. The CDR3 loop spans 17 amino acids. DNA for the CDR3: TGTGCCAGCAGCAAAGAAACTCGGGACAGGTTGTCCGGGGAGCTGTTTTTT. It specifies CASSKETRDRLSGELFF.

A few counts support this clone. V gene TRBV6-2 or TRBV6-3 combines with J gene TRBJ2-1, with D tentatively TRBD2 (6 bases). The V gene's germline CDR1 is MNHEY and CDR2 SVGEGT. The CDR3 runs 15 residues. V lost 2 bases to trimming and J lost 5 bases, with 13 bases between them. This CDR3 is CASSYETRGHNEQFF. The CDR3 coding sequence is TGTGCCAGCAGTTACGAGACTAGAGGCCACAATGAGCAGTTCTTC.

The V gene is TRBV19, the J gene TRBJ2-4; TRBD2 agrees at 8 bases. Germline CDR1 reads LNHDA; CDR2 reads SQIVND (reference sequence). The trim removed 6 bases at V and 3 bases at J, leaving 7 bases unmatched. This CDR3 is 15 amino acids long. The CDR3 bases are TGTGCCAGTAGGGAGCGGGAGCTAGGCAAAAACATTCAGTACTTC. Its protein is CASRERELGKNIQYF.

The chain combines TRBV27 with TRBJ2-3, with D tentatively TRBD2 (6 bases). V lost 5 bases and J 2 bases, leaving 11 bases between the germline ends. Germline V gene lookup returns CDR1 MNHEY and CDR2 SMNVEV (reference sequence). The CDR3 sequence is 14 residues long. The CDR3 here is CASSPGDFTDTQYF. The CDR3 DNA reads TGTGCCAGCAGTCCGGGGGACTTCACAGATACGCAGTATTTT.

The gene calls are TRBV7-8 and TRBJ1-5, with 7 bases aligning to TRBD1. This CDR3 has 17 amino acids. The trim removed 1 base at V and 0 bases at J, leaving 6 bases unmatched. Germline V gene lookup returns CDR1 SGHVS and CDR2 FQNEAQ. The CDR3 is CASSLVWTGDSNQPQHF. CDR3 bases: TGTGCCAGCAGCTTAGTGTGGACAGGCGATAGCAATCAGCCCCAGCATTTT. Filled out from reference TRBV7-8 and TRBJ1-5, the complete variable domain reads GAGVSQSPRYKVAKRGQDVALRCDPISGHVSLFWYQQALGQGPEFLTYFQNEAQLDKSGLPSDRFFAERPEGSVSTLKIQRTQQEDSAVYLCASSLVWTGDSNQPQHFGDGTRLSIL.

The chain links TRBV5-1 to TRBJ2-7; TRBD2 agrees at 13 bases. This CDR3 spans 15 amino acids. The J segment lost 4 bases and the V segment lost 4 bases, leaving 5 bases of the junction unmatched. The germline gives CDR1 SGHRS, CDR2 YFSETQ. This CDR3 reads CASSQLAGGRYEQYF. CDR3 nucleotide sequence: TGCGCCAGCAGCCAACTAGCGGGGGGGCGGTACGAGCAGTACTTC. Full variable domain (rest looked up from reference TRBV5-1 and TRBJ2-7): KAGVTQTPRYLIKTRGQQVTLSCSPISGHRSVSWYQQTPGQGLQFLFEYFSETQRNKGNFPGRFSGRQFSNSRSEMNVSTLELGDSALYLCASSQLAGGRYEQYFGPGTRLTVT.

This clone was observed a handful of times. The rearrangement links TRBV2 to TRBJ2-7; D is possibly TRBD1 (5 bases). This CDR3 contains 13 residues. V dropped 2 bases and J dropped 4 bases, with 9 bases sitting between them. Germline-derived CDR1 and CDR2 are SNHLY and FYNNEI. The CDR3 nucleotides are TGTGCCAGCAGTGAAAGGGGAAGTTACGAGCAGTACTTC. As protein: CASSERGSYEQYF.

The CDR3 sequence: CASSPRQHNQPQHF. The CDR3 DNA is TGTGCCAGTAGTCCTCGACAGCACAATCAGCCCCAGCATTTT. This chain uses TRBV19 with TRBJ1-5, with D possibly TRBD1 on 5 matching bases. This CDR3 is built from 14 residues. Trimming removed 5 bases from V and 3 bases from J, with 11 bases in between. Germline V gene data show CDR1 as LNHDA and CDR2 as SQIVND (reference sequence).

The chain employs TRBV27 and TRBJ2-5; 9 bases are a match to TRBD2. The V and J ends lost 0 bases and 4 bases, in that order; junction bases with no gene match: 6. From germline, CDR1 is MNHEY and CDR2 SMNVEV (reference sequence). There are 16 residues in the CDR3. The DNA of the CDR3 is TGTGCCAGCAGTTTATCGCCTGGCGGGGGGGGAGAGACCCAGTACTTC. Its translation is CASSLSPGGGGETQYF.

The CDR3 spells CASSLGAKQYF. CDR3 nucleotides: TGTGCCAGCAGTTTAGGCGCGAAGCAGTACTTC. J is TRBJ2-7 and V is TRBV12-3 or TRBV12-4; no definite D call. V dropped 1 base and J dropped 8 bases, with 6 bases sitting between them. The CDR3 length is 11 residues.

The chain joins TRBV30 to TRBJ2-2, with D perhaps matching TRBD2 (5 bases). Per germline, CDR1 GTSNPN and CDR2 SVGIG (reference sequence). There are 17 residues in the CDR3. With 2 bases removed from V and 4 bases from J, the gap between germline ends came to 20 bases. CDR3 DNA: TGTGCCTGGAGTTTGCAACGGGGTCTCCTGGGCACCGGGGAGCTGTTTTTT. Protein sequence: CAWSLQRGLLGTGELFF. The full variable domain, in which reference TRBV30 and TRBJ2-2 provide the parts outside the CDR3, is SQTIHQWPATLVQPVGSPLSLECTVEGTSNPNLYWYRQAAGRGLQLLFYSVGIGQISSEVPQNLSASRPQDRQFILSSKKLLLSDSGFYLCAWSLQRGLLGTGELFFGEGSRLTVL.